This TCR beta chain was captured by sequencing in a study of vaccination effects on CD4 cells after COVID-19. Using immunoSEQ multiplex PCR, the repertoire was profiled, and TCRdb retains in-frame clones only, with some absent. In the table there are roughly 60,000 clones, 55% to 75% of which are singletons. The CDR3 loop spans 16 amino acids. The germline CDR1 and CDR2 sequences are SGHAT and FQDESV (reference sequence). The V gene end was trimmed by 11 bases and the J gene end by 2 bases; junction bases not matched to a gene: 15. About this clone itself: Its antigen is currently unknown.

Antigen-specific CD4+ T cells were first expanded with viral peptide pools by the ViraFEST assay and only then sequenced. With more than nine days of culture completed, CD4+ T cells were isolated. Absence of prior SARS-CoV-2 infection characterized the vaccine recipients, who showed negative nucleocapsid antibodies. Wells of roughly 1.9 million PBMC each were grown with around 10 IU/ml IL-2 and about 9.6 ug/ml peptides. Source: CD4+ T cells from PBMCs cultured with SARS-CoV-2 spike peptides, taken before COVID-19 vaccination. The sequence derives from a human donor who received a COVID-19 vaccine. The V gene is TRBV11-1, the J gene TRBJ2-3; TRBD2 matches at 8 bases. CDR3 bases: TGTGCCCCCAGCTTTGAACTAGCGGCCCTCACAGATACGCAGTATTTT. Its translation: CAPSFELAALTDTQYF.